The 9 T cell receptor beta chains listed next were all sequenced from one sample in a study of patients and donors after allogeneic stem cell transplantation. Using its own MiXCR run on the RT-PCR reads, TCRdb lists one record per CDR3 protein. The sample lists some 150,000 distinct CDR3 sequences; about 36% were seen once. Sequencing was carried out using blood, either unsorted or a sorted T cell fraction (not recorded which). The receptors derive from a human donor who was either an allogeneic HSCT recipient or a stem cell or donor lymphocyte infusion donor (not recorded which). It is not recorded whose cells these are; they may come from a transplant donor.

CDR3 in amino acids: CASSYRLRTQPQHF. DNA for the CDR3: TGTGCCAGCAGTTACAGACTAAGGACCCAGCCCCAGCATTTT. The rearrangement links TRBV6-2 or TRBV6-3 to TRBJ1-5; D is uncertain. Trimming took 2 bases from V and 7 from J, leaving 12 bases between them. The CDR3 sequence is 14 residues long. Germline CDR1 reads MNHEY; CDR2 reads SVGEGT.

In DNA form, the CDR3 reads TGTGCCAGCAGTTTAGCACAGGGTCCCACTGAAGCTTTCTTT. This gives the protein CASSLAQGPTEAFF. This rearrangement joins TRBV12-3 or TRBV12-4 to TRBJ1-1; tentatively, D is TRBD1 (6 bases). The CDR3 runs to 14 residues. V was trimmed by 0 bases and J by 4 bases, leaving 9 bases between them.

Notes on this clonotype: Compared with germline, one end of the junction differs, possibly owing to a read error. CDR3 in amino acids: CSAWTSVTETQYF. The CDR3 DNA sequence: TGCAGCGCCTGGACTAGTGTGACAGAAACGCAGTATTTT. V usage is TRBV29-1 and J usage is TRBJ2-3; 7 positions agree with TRBD2. The germline CDR1 and CDR2 sequences are SQVTM and ANQGSEA. The CDR3 loop spans 13 amino acids.

The rearrangement joins TRBV6-5 to TRBJ2-2, with D maybe TRBD2 (7 bases). V shed 6 bases and J shed 0 bases, with 14 bases lying between them. CDR3 length: 16 residues. Per the germline V gene, CDR1 is MNHEY and CDR2 is SVGAGI. The CDR3 bases are TGTGCCAGCAGCCGCTGGCGGGGGCCGAACACCGGGGAGCTGTTTTTT. As protein: CASSRWRGPNTGELFF.

This clonotype was seen a few times. The CDR3 bases are TGTGCCAGCTCACCAATTGACAGGGCGGAAAAACTGTTTTTT. It translates to CASSPIDRAEKLFF. The J gene is TRBJ1-4, the V gene TRBV18, with 7 bases that match TRBD1. The V gene's germline CDR1 is KGHSH and CDR2 LQKENI. The CDR3 sequence is 14 residues long. V trimming: 2 bases; J trimming: 8 bases; junction bases outside the gene matches: 5. Full variable domain (outside the CDR3, taken from reference TRBV18 and TRBJ1-4): NAGVMQNPRHLVRRRGQEARLRCSPMKGHSHVYWYRQLPEEGLKFMVYLQKENIIDESGMPKERFSAEFPKEGPSILRIQQVVRGDSAAYFCASSPIDRAEKLFFGSGTQLSVL.

The rearrangement links TRBV20-1 to TRBJ2-7; 9 bases map to TRBD2. The V gene end was trimmed by 6 bases and the J gene end by 0 bases; junction bases not matched to a gene: 9. The CDR3 loop spans 15 amino acids. The V gene's germline CDR1 is DFQATT and CDR2 SNEGSKA (reference sequence). The CDR3 nucleotides read TGCAGTGCCCAGCCGGCTAGCGGGGACTCCTACGAGCAGTACTTC. This translates into CSAQPASGDSYEQYF.

This chain joins TRBV7-2 and TRBJ2-1, with a weak D call TRBD2 (6 bases). V lost 5 bases to trimming and J lost 9 bases, with 14 bases between them. The CDR3 covers 13 residues. Germline CDR1 and CDR2: SGHTA and FQGNSA. CDR3 DNA sequence: TGTGCCAGCAGCAAAGGGACTCTTGGTGAGCAGTTCTTC. Translation gives CASSKGTLGEQFF.

J is TRBJ2-5 and V is TRBV5-1, with 7 bases lining up with TRBD2. Germline V gene lookup returns CDR1 SGHRS and CDR2 YFSETQ. Germline trimming cut 3 bases from V and 5 bases from J; bases unmatched to any gene: 4. The CDR3 is 13 amino acids. The CDR3 spells CASSWTSAETQYF. The CDR3 DNA follows: TGCGCCAGCAGCTGGACTAGTGCTGAGACCCAGTACTTC.

This clonotype has more than one count but fewer than ten. The genes are TRBV12-3 or TRBV12-4 and TRBJ2-3, with D unclear. V dropped 7 bases and J dropped 4 bases, with 18 bases sitting between them. This CDR3 spans 15 amino acids. The CDR3 is CASTPMRGGPDTQYF. As DNA, the CDR3 is TGTGCCAGCACCCCTATGCGTGGTGGGCCAGATACGCAGTATTTT.